Below, 14 T cell receptor beta chains from the same sample are listed, as sequenced in a study of early T cells in non-severe SARS-CoV-2 infection. MiXCR was run by TCRdb on the 5' RACE reads, yielding one entry per CDR3 protein. In the table there are some 76,000 distinct CDR3 sequences, roughly 15% of which are singletons. Sequencing input: whole blood. The source of these receptors is an adult who was a healthcare worker with PCR-confirmed SARS-CoV-2 infection or an uninfected control (not recorded which).

This clonotype has a count of ten or more. The J gene is TRBJ2-1, the V gene TRBV29-1; 8 nucleotides align to TRBD2. CDR1 SQVTM and CDR2 ANQGSEA come from the germline V gene. The V gene end was trimmed by 4 bases and the J gene end by 3 bases; junction bases not matched to a gene: 5. The CDR3 sequence is 14 residues long. The CDR3 nucleotides read TGCAGCGTTGTAGTGGGGACTAGCTACAATGAGCAGTTCTTC. The encoded protein is CSVVVGTSYNEQFF.

The chain links TRBV11-2 to TRBJ2-7, with 8 bases lining up with TRBD1. CDR1 and CDR2 from the germline V gene are SGHAT and FQNNGV. V lost 5 bases and J lost 5; bases outside the gene matches: 5. This CDR3 spans 13 amino acids. CDR3 nucleotide sequence: TGTGCCAGCAGCGCGGGACAGGTAAACGAGCAGTACTTC. Translating it yields CASSAGQVNEQYF.

This clonotype has only a few counts. The V and J genes are TRBV29-1 and TRBJ2-5; possible D gene TRBD1, 5 bases. This CDR3 region has 12 residues. Looked up from germline, CDR1 is SQVTM and CDR2 is ANQGSEA. Trimming left V 7 bases short and J 3 bases short, with 12 bases between. The CDR3 loop reads CSARRGKETQYF. DNA of the CDR3: TGCAGCGCCAGAAGGGGTAAAGAGACCCAGTACTTC.

This rearrangement joins TRBV6-5 to TRBJ1-6, with 10 positions matching TRBD1. CDR3 size: 16 residues. The germline CDR1 and CDR2 sequences are MNHEY and SVGAGI. J was trimmed by 8 bases and V by 2 bases; bases with no gene match: 6. The CDR3: CASSYTPGTGDSPLHF. The CDR3 coding sequence is TGTGCCAGCAGTTACACACCGGGGACAGGGGATTCACCCCTCCACTTT.

This clonotype occurred many times. The genes are TRBV19 and TRBJ2-1, with TRBD2 matching over 12 bases. After removal of 7 bases from V and 4 bases from J, the junction contained 8 bases not matched to a gene. The CDR3 spans 16 residues. CDR1 and CDR2 from the germline V gene are LNHDA and SQIVND (reference sequence). The CDR3 reads CASTSQTSGGYNEQFF. For the CDR3, the DNA is TGTGCCAGTACCTCCCAGACTAGCGGGGGTTACAATGAGCAGTTCTTC.

The chain couples TRBV6-5 to TRBJ1-6; D call uncertain. The V end was cut by 0 bases, the J end by 0 bases, with 6 bases between. Germline CDR1 reads MNHEY; CDR2 reads SVGAGI. CDR3 length: 16 amino acids. As DNA, the CDR3 is TGTGCCAGCAGTTACTCAGGGAGCTCCTATAATTCACCCCTCCACTTT. This codes for CASSYSGSSYNSPLHF.

This clonotype has just a few counts. J is TRBJ1-3 and V is TRBV28; possibly TRBD1 for D (6 bases). There are 15 residues in the CDR3. Germline V gene lookup returns CDR1 MDHEN and CDR2 SYDVKM. Trimming removed 6 bases from V and 2 bases from J, with 14 bases in between. CDR3 coding DNA: TGTGCCAGCAGAGGACAGTGGTCACCTGGAAACACCATATATTTT. This gives the protein CASRGQWSPGNTIYF.

The chain couples TRBV7-3 to TRBJ2-1; 10 positions match TRBD2. V was clipped by 5 bases and J by 4 bases; unmatched bases: 5. CDR3 length equals 15 residues. In germline, CDR1 is SGHTA, CDR2 FQGTGA. CDR3 nucleotide sequence: TGTGCCAGCAGCGCGTTTAGCGGGGGGTACAATGAGCAGTTCTTC. This encodes CASSAFSGGYNEQFF.

V gene TRBV4-3 combines with J gene TRBJ2-1; D gene uncertain. V was trimmed by 0 bases and J by 0 bases, leaving 6 bases between them. The CDR3 covers 15 residues. Germline V gene sequence: CDR1 LGHNA, CDR2 YSLEER. The CDR3 reads CASSQEVVSYNEQFF. CDR3 sequence (DNA): TGCGCCAGCAGCCAAGAAGTGGTCTCCTACAATGAGCAGTTCTTC.

V is TRBV12-5 and J is TRBJ2-1, with a possible D match to TRBD1 (6 bases). Looked up from germline, CDR1 is LGHNT and CDR2 is FRNRAP. The CDR3 is 15 amino acids. The germline V and J ends were trimmed by 6 bases and 9 bases, with 21 bases remaining between them. CDR3 loop: CASGQDTGILSEQFF. DNA of the CDR3: TGTGCTAGTGGACAAGACACAGGGATTTTAAGTGAGCAGTTCTTC.

The genes are TRBV10-3 and TRBJ2-7; TRBD1 matches at 8 bases. Looked up from germline, CDR1 is ENHRY and CDR2 is SYGVKD. V shed 0 bases and J 1 base; nucleotides not matched to a gene: 8. CDR3 length: 17 residues. The CDR3 spells CAISESRGQGISYEQYF. CDR3 DNA sequence: TGTGCCATCAGTGAGTCCCGAGGACAGGGTATATCCTACGAGCAGTACTTC.

This clonotype was counted a few times. The J gene is TRBJ2-2, the V gene TRBV11-2; weak D call: TRBD2 (5 bases). Germline-derived CDR1 and CDR2 are SGHAT and FQNNGV. V lost 2 bases and J 8 bases, leaving 18 bases between the germline ends. The CDR3 is made up of 16 amino acids. CDR3 region: CASSLYGLEGRGELFF. CDR3 nucleotide sequence: TGTGCCAGCAGCTTATACGGTCTTGAGGGTCGAGGGGAGCTGTTTTTT.

V gene TRBV10-3 combines with J gene TRBJ1-2; D unclear. Germline CDR1 and CDR2: ENHRY and SYGVKD. The germline V and J ends were trimmed by 3 bases and 3 bases, with 5 bases remaining between them. The CDR3 runs 12 residues. CDR3 protein: CAISDLDYGYTF. The CDR3 nucleotides are TGTGCCATCAGTGACCTAGACTATGGCTACACCTTC.

The genes are TRBV29-1 and TRBJ2-5; 8 bases are shared with TRBD1. V lost 4 bases to trimming and J lost 1 base; unmatched junction nucleotides: 5. Germline CDR1 and CDR2: SQVTM and ANQGSEA. CDR3 length: 14 residues. The CDR3 DNA is TGCAGCGTTGGCTTGACAGGGGTCCAAGAGACCCAGTACTTC. Protein: CSVGLTGVQETQYF.